This TCR beta chain was sequenced in a study of cytomegalovirus exposure and HLA in healthy donors. Background on the study: A previous analysis identified fewer than 130 million unique TCR beta sequences derived from around 200 million T cells. In terms of ancestry, the Caucasian-associated cluster contained around four fifths of the roughly 400 genotyped donors.

A multiplex PCR was run with 60 Vbeta primers and 13 Jbeta primers. Here immunoSEQ multiplex PCR was the method, and the copy in TCRdb shows in-frame clones only, minus some. The profile shows roughly 160,000 clones, around 82% of them singletons. Per the germline V gene, CDR1 is LNHNV and CDR2 is YYDKDF (reference sequence). The V end was cut by 0 bases, the J end by 6 bases, with 6 bases between. The length of the CDR3 is 13 residues. Sequencing was carried out using PBMCs. The genes are TRBV15 and TRBJ1-5; D is unclear. This clonotype was sampled from a boy aged 2-15 years in good health and CMV-seronegative. CDR3: CATSRDLAQPQHF. CDR3 sequence (DNA): TGTGCCACCAGCAGAGATTTAGCTCAGCCCCAGCATTTT. Drawing the rest from reference TRBV15 and TRBJ1-5, the complete variable domain is DAMVIQNPRYQVTQFGKPVTLSCSQTLNHNVMYWYQQKSSQAPKLLFHYYDKDFNNEADTPDNFQSRRPNTSFCFLDIRSPGLGDTAMYLCATSRDLAQPQHFGDGTRLSIL.